The entry that follows covers one TCR beta chain sequence. This specimen comes from a study of blood T cell repertoires in COVID-19. As for the study in general: Italy, Spain and the United States were the sources of the convalescent and acute COVID-19 samples. Sources were T cells, B-cell-depleted T cells, or PBMCs; the material itself was cDNA or gDNA.

V was cut by 0 bases and J by 0 bases, with 11 bases left in between. The CDR3 sequence is 16 residues long. CDR1 is KGHSH, CDR2 LQKENI, per germline. Using immunoSEQ multiplex PCR, the repertoire was profiled, and TCRdb retains in-frame clones only, with some absent. The table lists hundreds of thousands of clones, under 90% of them singletons, with roughly 4% in the top ten. The specimen was PBMCs or T cells enriched from blood (not recorded which). V gene TRBV18 combines with J gene TRBJ1-1; D may be TRBD1 (6 bases). The sequence was collected from a man aged 30-40 years who had recovered from COVID-19. The CDR3 sequence is CASSPPRQVMNTEAFF. The CDR3 coding sequence is TGTGCCAGCTCACCACCGCGACAGGTAATGAACACTGAAGCTTTCTTT. The full variable domain, completed using reference TRBV18 and TRBJ1-1, is NAGVMQNPRHLVRRRGQEARLRCSPMKGHSHVYWYRQLPEEGLKFMVYLQKENIIDESGMPKERFSAEFPKEGPSILRIQQVVRGDSAAYFCASSPPRQVMNTEAFFGQGTRLTVV.